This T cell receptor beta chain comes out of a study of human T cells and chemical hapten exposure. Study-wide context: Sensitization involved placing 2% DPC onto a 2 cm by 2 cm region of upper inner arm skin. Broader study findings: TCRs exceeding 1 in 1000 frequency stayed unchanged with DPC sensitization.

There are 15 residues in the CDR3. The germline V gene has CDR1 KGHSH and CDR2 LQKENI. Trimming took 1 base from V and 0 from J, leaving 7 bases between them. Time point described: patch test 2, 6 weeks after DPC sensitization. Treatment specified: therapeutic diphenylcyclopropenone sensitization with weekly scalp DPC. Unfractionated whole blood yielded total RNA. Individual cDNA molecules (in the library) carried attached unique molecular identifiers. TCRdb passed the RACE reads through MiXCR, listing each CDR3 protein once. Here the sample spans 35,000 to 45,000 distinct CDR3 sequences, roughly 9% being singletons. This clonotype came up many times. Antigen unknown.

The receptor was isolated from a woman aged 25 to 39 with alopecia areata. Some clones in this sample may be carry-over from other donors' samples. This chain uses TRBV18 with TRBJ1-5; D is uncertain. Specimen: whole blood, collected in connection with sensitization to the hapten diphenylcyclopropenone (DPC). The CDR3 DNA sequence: TGTGCCAGCTCACCACGGCAGAATAGCAATCAGCCCCAGCATTTT. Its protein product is CASSPRQNSNQPQHF.